Below are 5 T cell receptor beta chains sequenced from a single sample in a study of tumor-infiltrating lymphocytes in glioblastoma multiforme. TCRB libraries came from RNA via three nested multiplex PCR rounds. TCRdb re-derived calls from the multiplex PCR reads in MiXCR, one entry per CDR3 protein. The sample has approximately 30,000 distinct CDR3 sequences, more than 55% seen once. The sequencing input was brain tumor tissue. These receptors all come from a male donor with glioblastoma.

As to this clonotype: This may stem from a read error, because a much larger clone lies one nucleotide away. This rearrangement joins TRBV28 to TRBJ1-4; 9 positions match TRBD1. CDR1 and CDR2 from the germline V gene are MDHEN and SYDVKM. CDR3 length: 13 residues. CDR3 nucleotide sequence: TGTGCGCCCGAGGACAGGGGTTCTGAAAAACTGTTTTTT. Translation: CAPEDRGSEKLFF.

The chain recombines TRBV30 with TRBJ2-1, with a possible D match to TRBD2 (5 bases). This CDR3 comprises 15 residues. V shed 2 bases and J shed 4 bases, with 15 bases lying between them. In germline, CDR1 is GTSNPN, CDR2 SVGIG (reference sequence). The CDR3 DNA reads TGTGCCTGGAGTCCCAAGAGGGATCTATACAATGAGCAGTTCTTC. Translated: CAWSPKRDLYNEQFF. Variable domain in full (rest from reference TRBV30 and TRBJ2-1): SQTIHQWPATLVQPVGSPLSLECTVEGTSNPNLYWYRQAAGRGLQLLFYSVGIGQISSEVPQNLSASRPQDRQFILSSKKLLLSDSGFYLCAWSPKRDLYNEQFFGPGTRLTVL.

This clonotype was seen at least ten times. The rearrangement links TRBV28 to TRBJ2-4, with TRBD2 matching over 14 bases. The CDR3 runs 14 residues. The V segment lost 5 bases and the J segment 16 bases; nucleotides outside the gene matches: 10. Germline CDR1 reads MDHEN; CDR2 reads SYDVKM. This chain's CDR3 is CASSQNTGTSGGYF. The CDR3 DNA is TGTGCCAGCAGTCAAAATACCGGGACTAGCGGGGGCTACTTC. The full variable domain, completed using reference TRBV28 and TRBJ2-4, is DVKVTQSSRYLVKRTGEKVFLECVQDMDHENMFWYRQDPGLGLRLIYFSYDVKMKEKGDIPEGYSVSREKKERFSLILESASTNQTSMYLCASSQNTGTSGGYFGAGTRLSVL.

Comments on this clonotype: Its ends do not fully match the called genes, so a read error is possible. The rearrangement links TRBV29-1 to TRBJ1-4, with D possibly being TRBD1 (5 bases). The CDR3 contains 14 residues. Germline V gene data show CDR1 as SQVTM and CDR2 as ANQGSEA. The CDR3 region is CGVGAGGTIEKLFF. In DNA form, the CDR3 reads TGCGGCGTTGGGGCTGGGGGGACTATTGAAAAACTGTTTTTT.

With respect to this clonotype: At one boundary the junction diverges from the germline segment, which might be a read error. The V call is TRBV11-2, the J call TRBJ2-5; D is unclear. Germline V CDR1 and CDR2: SGHAT, FQNNGV. The CDR3 contains 14 residues. CDR3 bases: TGTGCCAGCAGCTTATGGGCCAGCTTGTCGTCCCAGTGCTTC. Protein: CASSLWASLSSQCF.